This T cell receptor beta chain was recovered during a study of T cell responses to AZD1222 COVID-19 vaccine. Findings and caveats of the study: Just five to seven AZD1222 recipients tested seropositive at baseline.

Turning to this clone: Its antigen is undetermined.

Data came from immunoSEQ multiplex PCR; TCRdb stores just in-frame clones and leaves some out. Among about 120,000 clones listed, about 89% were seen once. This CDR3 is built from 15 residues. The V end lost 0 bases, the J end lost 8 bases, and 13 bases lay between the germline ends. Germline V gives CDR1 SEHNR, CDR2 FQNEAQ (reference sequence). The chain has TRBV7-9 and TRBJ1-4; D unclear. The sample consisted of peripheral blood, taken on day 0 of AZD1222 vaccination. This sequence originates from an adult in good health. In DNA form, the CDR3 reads TGTGCCAGCAGCTTAGCTTCGGGGTTCCGCGAAAAACTGTTTTTT. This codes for CASSLASGFREKLFF.